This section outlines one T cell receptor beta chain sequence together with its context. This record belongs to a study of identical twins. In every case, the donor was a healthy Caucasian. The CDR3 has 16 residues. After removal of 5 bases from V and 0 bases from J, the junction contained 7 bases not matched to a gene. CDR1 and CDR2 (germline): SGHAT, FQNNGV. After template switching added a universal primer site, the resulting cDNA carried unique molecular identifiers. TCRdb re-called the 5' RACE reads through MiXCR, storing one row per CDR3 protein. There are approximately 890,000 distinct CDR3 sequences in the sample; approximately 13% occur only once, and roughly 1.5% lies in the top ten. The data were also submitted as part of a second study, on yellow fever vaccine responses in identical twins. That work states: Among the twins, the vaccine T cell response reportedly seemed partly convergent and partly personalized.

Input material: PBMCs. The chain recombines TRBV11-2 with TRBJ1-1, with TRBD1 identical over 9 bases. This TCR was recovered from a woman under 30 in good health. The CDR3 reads CASSRGTGLLNTEAFF. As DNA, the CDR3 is TGTGCCAGCAGCCGAGGGACAGGGCTACTGAACACTGAAGCTTTCTTT.